This note documents a single T cell receptor beta chain sequence. Its target is unknown. Profiling relied on immunoSEQ multiplex PCR, and the TCRdb table lists in-frame clones only, not all of them. The profile shows roughly 60,000 clones, about 85% of them singletons. Germline lookup yields CDR1 SGHRS and CDR2 YFSETQ. V gave up 2 bases and J gave up 3 bases, with 6 bases separating them. The CDR3 is 12 amino acids. This sample is part of a study of OX40 agonist ivuxolimab in advanced cancers. Study at large: Ivuxolimab was administered intravenously to patients at 0.01 to 10 mg/kg every 2 weeks. Whole-study findings and limits: With doses of 0.1 to 3.0 mg/kg, CD4+ and CD8+ blood T cells had undergone clonal expansion by week 6.

Sequenced material: CD4+ or CD8+ T cells sorted from blood, taken in a trial of the OX40 agonist ivuxolimab. The sequence was obtained from an adult with an advanced solid tumor such as melanoma, head and neck, liver or kidney cancer. The rearrangement uses TRBV5-1 and TRBJ2-7, with D uncertain. CDR3 amino acids: CASSLTGYEQYF. CDR3 in DNA: TGCGCCAGCAGCTTAACGGGCTACGAGCAGTACTTC.